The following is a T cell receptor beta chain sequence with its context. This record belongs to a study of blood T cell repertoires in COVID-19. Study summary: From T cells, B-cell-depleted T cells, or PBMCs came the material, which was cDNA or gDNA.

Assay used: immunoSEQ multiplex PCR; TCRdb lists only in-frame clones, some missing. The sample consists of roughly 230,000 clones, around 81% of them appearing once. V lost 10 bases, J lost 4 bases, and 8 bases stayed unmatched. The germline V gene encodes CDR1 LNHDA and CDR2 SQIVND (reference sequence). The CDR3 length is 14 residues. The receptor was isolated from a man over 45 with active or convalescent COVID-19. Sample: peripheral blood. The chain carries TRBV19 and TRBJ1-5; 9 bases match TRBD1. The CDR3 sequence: CATSGTGRNQPQHF. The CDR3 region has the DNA TGTGCCACCTCCGGGACAGGGCGGAATCAGCCCCAGCATTTT. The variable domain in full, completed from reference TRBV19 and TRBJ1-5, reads DGGITQSPKYLFRKEGQNVTLSCEQNLNHDAMYWYRQDPGQGLRLIYYSQIVNDFQKGDIAEGYSVSREKKESFPLTVTSAQKNPTAFYLCATSGTGRNQPQHFGDGTRLSIL.